These 31 T cell receptor beta chains share one sample of origin, sequenced in a study of T cells in Graves' hyperthyroidism and ophthalmopathy. The CDR3 regions of TCR beta were amplified from RNA transcripts. The HTBI primer set was used in a first-round RT-PCR of the TCR CDR3. In TCRdb, the multiplex PCR reads were re-called with MiXCR into one record per CDR3 protein. The repertoire consists of fewer than 300,000 distinct CDR3 sequences, with less than 30% occurring once and the leading ten covering about a quarter. Sequencing input: blood. The source of these receptors is a man aged 35 to 55 with Graves' hyperthyroidism that later progressed to Graves' ophthalmopathy.

This clonotype was picked up many times. This chain uses TRBV28 with TRBJ1-5; D is perhaps TRBD1 (5 bases). Germline V CDR1 and CDR2: MDHEN, SYDVKM. This CDR3 contains 15 residues. Trimming cost V 8 bases and J 3 bases, with 17 bases left between them. The DNA for the CDR3 is TGTGCCAGCGAGGGGAAGAAAAAACTCAATCAGCCCCAGCATTTT. Protein: CASEGKKKLNQPQHF. The entire variable domain, with the rest obtained from reference TRBV28 and TRBJ1-5, is as follows: DVKVTQSSRYLVKRTGEKVFLECVQDMDHENMFWYRQDPGLGLRLIYFSYDVKMKEKGDIPEGYSVSREKKERFSLILESASTNQTSMYLCASEGKKKLNQPQHFGDGTRLSIL.

This clonotype was seen repeatedly, ten times or more. The CDR3 nucleotides read TGTGCCAGCTCAGACGTCAGAGAAGAGCAGTACTTC. This sequence encodes CASSDVREEQYF. The V and J genes are TRBV18 and TRBJ2-7, with no clear D. Germline CDR1 is KGHSH and CDR2 is LQKENI. The length of the CDR3 is 12 residues. Trimming stripped 5 bases from V and 7 bases from J, with 12 bases between.

This clonotype was observed at least ten times. The chain is built from TRBV7-2 and TRBJ2-7, with 8 positions matching TRBD1. Germline V gene sequence: CDR1 SGHTA, CDR2 FQGNSA. Losses at the gene ends were 5 bases for V and 0 bases for J; bases not matched to a gene: 6. The CDR3 sequence is 15 residues long. This CDR3 is CASSATGGFSYEQYF. As DNA, the CDR3 is TGTGCCAGCAGCGCCACAGGGGGTTTCTCCTACGAGCAGTACTTC.

This clonotype was found many times. This chain uses TRBV7-9 with TRBJ2-5; D is unclear. The V gene's germline CDR1 is SEHNR and CDR2 FQNEAQ (reference sequence). Trimming shortened V by 7 bases and J by 1 base, and 13 bases separated the two germline ends. The CDR3 loop spans 14 amino acids. The CDR3 nucleotides are TGTGCCAGCATCCTTACCTCAGCCCAAGAGACCCAGTACTTC. This codes for CASILTSAQETQYF.

The J gene is TRBJ2-2, the V gene TRBV7-9, with D possibly matching TRBD2 (5 bases). The CDR3 sequence is 15 residues long. V lost 6 bases and J lost 2, with 13 bases in between. Germline assignment: CDR1 SEHNR and CDR2 FQNEAQ (reference sequence). Here the CDR3 DNA reads TGTGCCAGCAGTACTAGGGTACTTAACACCGGGGAGCTGTTTTTT. This gives the protein CASSTRVLNTGELFF.

In this sample, this clonotype turned up once. The chain couples TRBV11-2 to TRBJ2-7; TRBD2 might be the D (6 bases). This CDR3 contains 15 residues. Trimming took off 5 bases at V and 0 bases at J, with 14 bases between the two ends. Germline CDR1 reads SGHAT; CDR2 reads FQNNGV. The CDR3: CASSRPGTRSYEQYF. CDR3 DNA: TGTGCCAGCAGCCGTCCCGGGACTCGCTCCTACGAGCAGTACTTC.

This clonotype has at least ten counts. The rearrangement links TRBV12-3 or TRBV12-4 to TRBJ2-3; D call uncertain. This CDR3 comprises 14 residues. The V gene lost 3 bases and the J gene lost 4 bases, with 11 bases spanning the gap. CDR3 in amino acids: CASSLYQASDTQYF. The CDR3 DNA reads TGTGCCAGCAGTTTGTATCAGGCATCAGATACGCAGTATTTT.

This chain connects TRBV6-1 to TRBJ2-5; 12 bases match TRBD2. V gave up 1 base and J gave up 2 bases; unmatched junction bases: 5. Looked up from germline, CDR1 is MNHNS and CDR2 is SASEGT. The CDR3 is 17 amino acids. CDR3 DNA sequence: TGTGCCAGCAGTGAAGTACTAGCGGGAGGTTTACAAGAGACCCAGTACTTC. It is translated as CASSEVLAGGLQETQYF.

In this sample, this clonotype turned up many times. The chain recombines TRBV4-1 with TRBJ2-5; TRBD2 is a possible D gene (5 bases). The CDR3 loop spans 13 amino acids. Trimming cost V 5 bases and J 6 bases, with 13 bases left between them. Germline CDR1 and CDR2: MGHRA and YSYEKL. The CDR3 DNA is TGCGCCAGCAGCGGCGAATCGGGAAAGACCCAGTACTTC. It translates to CASSGESGKTQYF.

The table lists this clonotype with many counts. The chain employs TRBV2 and TRBJ1-5; 10 bases map to TRBD1. CDR1 and CDR2 from the germline V gene are SNHLY and FYNNEI. This CDR3 contains 14 residues. V shed 7 bases and J 5 bases; nucleotides not matched to a gene: 5. The CDR3 nucleotides read TGTGCCAGCAAGGACAGGGGGTTGTATCAGCCCCAGCATTTT. This encodes CASKDRGLYQPQHF.

This clonotype was detected ten times or more. J is TRBJ2-7 and V is TRBV5-1; a weak D match, TRBD1 (7 bases). The V end was cut by 4 bases, the J end by 6 bases, with 20 bases between. Germline V gene lookup returns CDR1 SGHRS and CDR2 YFSETQ. This CDR3 spans 15 amino acids. The CDR3 loop is CASSLFSGGLREQYF. CDR3 coding DNA: TGCGCCAGCAGCCTCTTCTCAGGGGGACTTCGCGAGCAGTACTTC. The full variable domain, completed using reference TRBV5-1 and TRBJ2-7, is KAGVTQTPRYLIKTRGQQVTLSCSPISGHRSVSWYQQTPGQGLQFLFEYFSETQRNKGNFPGRFSGRQFSNSRSEMNVSTLELGDSALYLCASSLFSGGLREQYFGPGTRLTVT.

The chain carries TRBV4-3 and TRBJ2-7; TRBD2 is a possible D gene (5 bases). Germline CDR1 LGHNA, CDR2 YSLEER. CDR3 size: 15 residues. Trimming took 0 bases from V and 3 from J, leaving 12 bases between them. CDR3 loop: CASSQEASGNYEQYF. The CDR3 DNA reads TGCGCCAGCAGCCAAGAAGCCAGCGGCAACTACGAGCAGTACTTC.

The chain combines TRBV28 with TRBJ2-5, with 9 bases fitting TRBD1. The J segment lost 5 bases and the V segment lost 5 bases, leaving 6 bases of the junction unmatched. The length of the CDR3 is 14 residues. Germline V CDR1 and CDR2: MDHEN, SYDVKM. The DNA of the CDR3 is TGTGCCAGCAGTATCGACAGGGGGAGGGAGACCCAGTACTTC. It translates to CASSIDRGRETQYF. Combining the CDR3 with reference TRBV28 and TRBJ2-5 gives the whole variable domain DVKVTQSSRYLVKRTGEKVFLECVQDMDHENMFWYRQDPGLGLRLIYFSYDVKMKEKGDIPEGYSVSREKKERFSLILESASTNQTSMYLCASSIDRGRETQYFGPGTRLLVL.

This clonotype has at least ten counts. CDR3 loop: CAWSRGNSNQPQHF. As DNA, the CDR3 is TGTGCCTGGAGTCGAGGGAATAGCAATCAGCCCCAGCATTTT. V gene TRBV30 combines with J gene TRBJ1-5; D is undetermined. V lost 2 bases, J lost 0 bases, and 8 bases lay in between. This CDR3 is built from 14 residues. Germline CDR1 and CDR2: GTSNPN and SVGIG (reference sequence).

In this sample, this clonotype turned up a few times. The chain joins TRBV4-1 to TRBJ2-7; no firm D call. Germline loops: CDR1 MGHRA, CDR2 YSYEKL. CDR3 length: 13 amino acids. V lost 1 base to trimming and J lost 4 bases, with 8 bases between them. Here the CDR3 DNA reads TGCGCCAGCAGCCAAGCTATGTATTACGAGCAGTACTTC. The encoded protein is CASSQAMYYEQYF.

The rearrangement uses TRBV28 and TRBJ2-7; 10 nucleotides line up with TRBD2. Germline V gene lookup returns CDR1 MDHEN and CDR2 SYDVKM. J was trimmed by 0 bases and V by 7 bases; bases with no gene match: 3. The CDR3 contains 14 residues. The CDR3 spells CASKRGGSSYEQYF. CDR3 nucleotides: TGTGCCAGCAAGCGGGGGGGCAGCTCCTACGAGCAGTACTTC.

The chain combines TRBV27 with TRBJ2-7, with 9 bases fitting TRBD1. The CDR3 has 16 amino acids. V dropped 5 bases and J dropped 4; count of bases not matched to a gene: 12. The V gene's germline CDR1 is MNHEY and CDR2 SMNVEV (reference sequence). The DNA of the CDR3 is TGTGCCAGCAGTCCCCGGGACAGGGAAGAGGATTACGAGCAGTACTTC. The encoded protein is CASSPRDREEDYEQYF.

This sequence joins TRBV6-1 and TRBJ2-7; 9 nucleotides agree with TRBD1. The V gene end was trimmed by 4 bases and the J gene end by 7 bases; junction bases not matched to a gene: 5. Germline-derived CDR1 and CDR2 are MNHNS and SASEGT. This CDR3 is built from 13 residues. The CDR3 region has the DNA TGTGCCAGCAGTGGGGACAGGGCGTGGGAGCAGTACTTC. As protein: CASSGDRAWEQYF.

This clonotype was counted at least ten times. The J gene is TRBJ1-1, the V gene TRBV28; D gene ambiguous. The CDR3 is made up of 13 amino acids. Trimming stripped 7 bases from V and 1 base from J, with 10 bases between. Per the germline V gene, CDR1 is MDHEN and CDR2 is SYDVKM. CDR3 sequence reads: CASMVGGNTEAFF. CDR3 nucleotide sequence: TGTGCCAGCATGGTTGGTGGGAACACTGAAGCTTTCTTT.

This clonotype was recorded many times. The chain carries TRBV2 and TRBJ1-1; D uncertain. Germline V lookup: CDR1 SNHLY, CDR2 FYNNEI. The CDR3 is made up of 13 amino acids. V dropped 2 bases and J dropped 10 bases, with 14 bases sitting between them. CDR3 sequence: CASSETGDGPAFF. The CDR3 region has the DNA TGTGCCAGCAGTGAAACGGGCGACGGGCCAGCTTTCTTT.

This clonotype was seen many times. J is TRBJ1-2 and V is TRBV6-1; 7 positions match TRBD1. The trim removed 4 bases at V and 4 bases at J, leaving 6 bases unmatched. Germline lookup yields CDR1 MNHNS and CDR2 SASEGT. The CDR3 runs to 14 residues. Here the CDR3 DNA reads TGTGCCAGCAGTGCCCGGGACAGAACCTATGGCTACACCTTC. Encoded protein: CASSARDRTYGYTF.

The table lists this clonotype with many counts. This chain uses TRBV6-5 with TRBJ2-7; tentatively, D is TRBD2 (6 bases). V lost 2 bases, J lost 5 bases, and 16 bases lay in between. CDR1 and CDR2 from the germline V gene are MNHEY and SVGAGI. This CDR3 contains 15 residues. The CDR3 protein is CASSYGFGSPHEQYF. CDR3 bases: TGTGCCAGCAGTTACGGGTTCGGGAGTCCCCACGAGCAGTACTTC.

The table lists this clonotype with many counts. The chain couples TRBV30 to TRBJ1-5; a possible D gene is TRBD1 (6 bases). From germline, CDR1 is GTSNPN and CDR2 SVGIG (reference sequence). This CDR3 spans 13 amino acids. V was trimmed by 1 base and J by 5 bases, leaving 9 bases between them. The CDR3 DNA reads as TGTGCCTGGAGTGACAACAGGGATCAGCCCCAGCATTTT. The encoded protein is CAWSDNRDQPQHF.

This clonotype has ten or more counts. The CDR3 protein is CSVEGAGGYEQYF. CDR3 nucleotides: TGCAGCGTTGAAGGGGCAGGGGGCTACGAGCAGTACTTC. The J gene is TRBJ2-7, the V gene TRBV29-1; 7 nucleotides line up with TRBD1. The CDR3 has 13 residues. The J segment lost 3 bases and the V segment lost 1 base, leaving 3 bases of the junction unmatched. The germline V gene has CDR1 SQVTM and CDR2 ANQGSEA.

This clonotype was found many times. The chain recombines TRBV9 with TRBJ1-2; 9 nucleotides align to TRBD1. The CDR3 sequence is 14 residues long. Germline assignment: CDR1 SGDLS and CDR2 YYNGEE. Trimming cost V 3 bases and J 8 bases; bases outside gene matches: 8. In nucleotides, the CDR3 is TGTGCCAGCAGCGCGGACAGGGGAGGCTACGGCTACACCTTC. Its protein is CASSADRGGYGYTF.

This clonotype was seen only a few times. The chain carries TRBV6-2 or TRBV6-3 and TRBJ1-2, with no clear D. The germline gives CDR1 MNHEY, CDR2 SVGEGT. V was trimmed by 8 bases and J by 7 bases, leaving 11 bases between them. CDR3 length equals 11 residues. The CDR3 loop is CASLGFGGYTF. The CDR3 nucleotides are TGTGCCAGCCTCGGGTTTGGTGGCTACACCTTC.

This clonotype was detected ten times or more. The chain has TRBV5-1 and TRBJ2-5; TRBD2 might be the D (5 bases). CDR3 size: 15 residues. Trimming removed 0 bases from V and 4 bases from J, with 13 bases in between. Germline assignment: CDR1 SGHRS and CDR2 YFSETQ. The CDR3: CASSLAGGRGETQYF. The CDR3 DNA reads as TGCGCCAGCAGCTTGGCCGGTGGGAGAGGAGAGACCCAGTACTTC. Full variable domain (outside the CDR3, taken from reference TRBV5-1 and TRBJ2-5): KAGVTQTPRYLIKTRGQQVTLSCSPISGHRSVSWYQQTPGQGLQFLFEYFSETQRNKGNFPGRFSGRQFSNSRSEMNVSTLELGDSALYLCASSLAGGRGETQYFGPGTRLLVL.

There are many counts of this clonotype. The chain carries TRBV29-1 and TRBJ2-2; possibly TRBD1 for D (5 bases). Germline CDR1 reads SQVTM; CDR2 reads ANQGSEA. The CDR3 is made up of 12 amino acids. Trimming took 4 bases from V and 7 from J, leaving 10 bases between them. CDR3 in amino acids: CSVARAGGELFF. CDR3 sequence (DNA): TGCAGCGTTGCCAGGGCCGGCGGGGAGCTGTTTTTT.

This clonotype was picked up many times. A junction boundary mismatches the germline segment, possibly from a read error. The V gene is TRBV24-1, the J gene TRBJ2-2, with D unresolved. CDR3 size: 15 residues. Germline CDR1 and CDR2: KGHDR and SFDVKD. CDR3 sequence: CATSGTTYSTRELFF. The CDR3 DNA sequence: TGTGCCACCAGTGGGACGACGTACTCCACCCGGGAGCTGTTTTTT.

J is TRBJ1-1 and V is TRBV20-1; perhaps TRBD1 as D (6 bases). In germline, CDR1 is DFQATT, CDR2 SNEGSKA (reference sequence). Trimming left V 2 bases short and J 10 bases short, with 14 bases between. This CDR3 spans 12 amino acids. Here the CDR3 DNA reads TGCAGTGCTAGATCCCCCCCCAGGGGAGCTTTCTTT. It is translated as CSARSPPRGAFF.

This clonotype has ten or more counts. The V and J genes are TRBV6-1 and TRBJ2-7, with TRBD1 identical over 7 bases. This CDR3 is 14 amino acids long. The germline V gene has CDR1 MNHNS and CDR2 SASEGT. The J segment lost 5 bases and the V segment lost 6 bases, leaving 10 bases of the junction unmatched. CDR3 protein: CASRPEGASDEQYF. As DNA, the CDR3 is TGTGCCAGCAGGCCTGAGGGGGCAAGTGACGAGCAGTACTTC.